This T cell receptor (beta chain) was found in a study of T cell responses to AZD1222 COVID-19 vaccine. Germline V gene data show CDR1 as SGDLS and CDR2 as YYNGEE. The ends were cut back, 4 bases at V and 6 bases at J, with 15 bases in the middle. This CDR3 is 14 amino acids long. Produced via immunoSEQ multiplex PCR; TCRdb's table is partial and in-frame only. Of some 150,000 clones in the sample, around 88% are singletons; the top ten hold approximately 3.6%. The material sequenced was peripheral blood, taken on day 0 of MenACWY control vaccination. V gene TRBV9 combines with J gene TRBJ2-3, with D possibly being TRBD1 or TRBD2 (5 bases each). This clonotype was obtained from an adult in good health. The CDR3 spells CASSMQTWGDTQYF. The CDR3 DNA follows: TGTGCCAGCAGCATGCAGACTTGGGGGGATACGCAGTATTTT.